This paragraph reports one TCR beta chain. Its specificity is not known. The sample originates from a study of Ad26.COV2.S vaccination and SARS-CoV-2 variants. The study's findings and limits: Considerable breadth of spike-specific CD8+ and CD4+ T cell responses has reportedly been documented following vaccination.

Sequencing was performed with immunoSEQ multiplex PCR; in TCRdb, only in-frame clones are kept and a portion is missing. The sample has about 350,000 clones, 88% seen once. Treatment reported: roughly 20 received Ad26.COV2.S at low or high dose, single or two shots; about five received placebo; per-sample allocation not given. The samples were gathered on day 63 after the first injection of vaccine or placebo. This receptor was obtained from a person between 18 and 65 years old who received the Ad26.COV2.S COVID-19 vaccine or a placebo. This material consisted of peripheral blood, taken in a trial of Ad26.COV2.S vaccine versus placebo.

CDR3: CASGLRTLTDTQYF. The CDR3 region has the DNA TGTGCCAGCGGGCTCAGAACCCTCACAGATACGCAGTATTTT. V gene TRBV7-3 combines with J gene TRBJ2-3; D not resolved. The CDR3 spans 14 residues. Germline loops: CDR1 SGHTA, CDR2 FQGTGA. Trimming left V 8 bases short and J 2 bases short, with 14 bases between.